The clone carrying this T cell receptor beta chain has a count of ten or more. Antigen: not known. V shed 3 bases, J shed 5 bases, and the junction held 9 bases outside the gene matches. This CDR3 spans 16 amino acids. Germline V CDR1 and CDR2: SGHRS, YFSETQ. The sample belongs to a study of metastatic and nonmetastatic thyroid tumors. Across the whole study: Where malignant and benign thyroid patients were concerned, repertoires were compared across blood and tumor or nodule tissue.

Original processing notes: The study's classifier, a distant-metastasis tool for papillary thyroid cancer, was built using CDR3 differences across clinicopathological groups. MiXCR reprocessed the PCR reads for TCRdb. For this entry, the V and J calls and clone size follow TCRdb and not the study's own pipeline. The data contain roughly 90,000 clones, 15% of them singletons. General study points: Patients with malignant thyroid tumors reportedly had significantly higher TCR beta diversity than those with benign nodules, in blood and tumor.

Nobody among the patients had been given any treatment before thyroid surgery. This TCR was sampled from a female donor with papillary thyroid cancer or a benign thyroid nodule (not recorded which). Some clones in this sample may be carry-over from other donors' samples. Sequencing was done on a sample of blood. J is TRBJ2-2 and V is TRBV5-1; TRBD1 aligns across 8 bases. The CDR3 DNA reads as TGCGCCAGCAGCTCGGGACAGGCGGGGAGGACCGGGGAGCTGTTTTTT. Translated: CASSSGQAGRTGELFF.